The 4 T cell receptor beta chains listed next were all sequenced from one sample in a study of type 1 regulatory T cells. Study-level points and caveats: Type 1 regulatory T cells had a more restricted TCR repertoire than non-type 1 regulatory T cells.

TCRdb re-derived calls from the reads in MiXCR, one entry per CDR3 protein. Among under 75,000 distinct CDR3 sequences listed, around 21% were seen once. For these receptors, no antigen is known. Specimen: cultured type 1 regulatory T (Tr1) cells, either the whole culture or a sorted fraction (not recorded which). The receptors originated from a human donor in good health.

This clonotype was counted between two and nine times. The chain carries TRBV30 and TRBJ2-7; 10 positions match TRBD2. The CDR3 has 13 amino acids. Germline CDR1 GTSNPN, CDR2 SVGIG (reference sequence). V shed 2 bases, J shed 2 bases, and the junction held 0 bases outside the gene matches. In nucleotides, the CDR3 is TGTGCCTGGAGTAGCGGGAGGGCCTACGAGCAGTACTTC. It encodes CAWSSGRAYEQYF.

This clonotype was observed a handful of times. This sequence joins TRBV9 and TRBJ2-1; a weak D match, TRBD2 (5 bases). The CDR3 runs 15 residues. V lost 0 bases to trimming and J lost 0 bases, with 7 bases between them. CDR1 and CDR2 from the germline V gene are SGDLS and YYNGEE. Here the CDR3 reads CASSVGAASYNEQFF. CDR3 in DNA: TGTGCCAGCAGCGTAGGAGCGGCCTCCTACAATGAGCAGTTCTTC.

The genes are TRBV18 and TRBJ2-7; D ambiguous. Trimming removed 2 bases at V and 4 bases at J, with 6 bases between. The CDR3 extends over 12 amino acids. Germline values: CDR1 KGHSH, CDR2 LQKENI. The CDR3 DNA reads as TGTGCCAGCTCACCAGCCCCTTACGAGCAGTACTTC. It encodes CASSPAPYEQYF.

This clonotype has at least ten counts. The chain links TRBV6-6 to TRBJ2-1; 14 nucleotides line up with TRBD2. There are 17 residues in the CDR3. Germline V gene data show CDR1 as MNHNY and CDR2 as SVGAGI (reference sequence). Trimming took 0 bases from V and 4 from J; bases not matched to a gene: 2. CDR3 nucleotides: TGTGCCAGCAGTTACTCGGGACTAGCGGGAGTGTACAATGAGCAGTTCTTC. This gives the protein CASSYSGLAGVYNEQFF.